One sample yielded the 18 T cell receptor beta chains listed below, sequenced in a study of blood T cells in healthy people across ages. PCR was performed a second time for about 7 to 11 cycles using a sample-barcoded 5' primer and a J-beta primer mix. TCRdb ran MiXCR on the 5' RACE reads and lists one entry per CDR3 protein. The data contain 1.8 million or so distinct CDR3 sequences, 39% of them seen just once; the ten biggest clones take up about 23%. Sample: blood. All receptors come from a human donor in good health.

The J gene is TRBJ1-1, the V gene TRBV10-3, with D maybe TRBD1 (6 bases). The V gene's germline CDR1 is ENHRY and CDR2 SYGVKD. There are 14 residues in the CDR3. V was clipped by 4 bases and J by 1 base, with 10 bases between them. The CDR3: CAISANRANTEAFF. CDR3 coding DNA: TGTGCCATCAGTGCGAACAGGGCGAACACTGAAGCTTTCTTT.

The genes are TRBV5-6 and TRBJ2-3; tentatively, D is TRBD1 (6 bases). The CDR3 covers 16 residues. V was cut by 2 bases and J by 3 bases, with 16 bases left in between. CDR1 SGHDT and CDR2 YYEEEE come from the germline V gene. Here the CDR3 DNA reads TGTGCCAGCAGCTTAGGATGGGGACACGAGACAGATACGCAGTATTTT. Translating gives CASSLGWGHETDTQYF.

On this clonotype: This may be a read error: a much more frequent sequence differs by one nucleotide. The chain couples TRBV11-1 to TRBJ2-5, with 8 positions matching TRBD1. The DNA matches TRBJ2-7 better at its end, which makes the J call doubtful. The CDR3 is made up of 15 amino acids. Looked up from germline, CDR1 is SGHAT and CDR2 is FQDESV (reference sequence). CDR3 loop: CASSDRDRLSCEQYF. The DNA for the CDR3 is TGTGCCAGCAGCGACCGGGACAGGCTGTCCTGCGAGCAGTACTTC.

The chain links TRBV15 to TRBJ1-2; D gene uncertain. The CDR3 length is 14 residues. Germline values: CDR1 LNHNV, CDR2 YYDKDF (reference sequence). V was cut by 1 base and J by 2 bases, with 8 bases left in between. The CDR3 DNA sequence: TGTGCCACCAGCAGAGTTTCGGGAAACTATGGCTACACCTTC. It is translated as CATSRVSGNYGYTF. Full variable domain (remainder filled in from reference TRBV15 and TRBJ1-2): DAMVIQNPRYQVTQFGKPVTLSCSQTLNHNVMYWYQQKSSQAPKLLFHYYDKDFNNEADTPDNFQSRRPNTSFCFLDIRSPGLGDTAMYLCATSRVSGNYGYTFGSGTRLTVV.

The chain couples TRBV6-2 or TRBV6-3 to TRBJ1-5, with 8 bases fitting TRBD1. The ends lost 2 bases at V and 2 bases at J; junction bases unmatched: 5. The CDR3 covers 16 residues. Germline V gives CDR1 MNHEY, CDR2 SVGEGT. Here the CDR3 DNA reads TGTGCCAGCAGTTACCCCCAGGGGGCAGGCAATCAGCCCCAGCATTTT. Protein: CASSYPQGAGNQPQHF.

The rearrangement joins TRBV4-1 to TRBJ2-7; D not certain. V was clipped by 4 bases and J by 3 bases, with 16 bases between them. There are 15 residues in the CDR3. CDR1 and CDR2 from the germline V gene are MGHRA and YSYEKL. CDR3 protein: CASSPTDELLYEQYF. The CDR3 DNA reads as TGCGCCAGCAGCCCCACGGATGAGCTTCTCTACGAGCAGTACTTC.

The chain is built from TRBV4-3 and TRBJ1-2; the D gene is possibly TRBD1 (5 bases). Germline V gives CDR1 LGHNA, CDR2 YSLEER. V lost 10 bases and J 5 bases, leaving 23 bases between the germline ends. This CDR3 contains 15 residues. The CDR3 reads CATTRDPGDNYGYTF. The CDR3 nucleotides read TGCGCCACCACCCGGGACCCCGGAGATAATTATGGCTACACCTTC.

Note on this clonotype: One end of the junction fails to match germline, which may point to a read error. The chain is built from TRBV10-3 and TRBJ1-5; D gene uncertain. Per the germline V gene, CDR1 is ENHRY and CDR2 is SYGVKD. The CDR3 spans 13 residues. The CDR3 DNA follows: TGTGCCATCAGCCCCTCGAGCAATCAGCCCCGGCATTTT. This sequence encodes CAISPSSNQPRHF.

This clonotype showed up just a few times. This rearrangement joins TRBV20-1 to TRBJ2-7, with D unclear. The CDR3 has 12 amino acids. Deletions cut 3 bases from V and 6 bases from J, with 12 bases between. Germline V lookup: CDR1 DFQATT, CDR2 SNEGSKA (reference sequence). The DNA for the CDR3 is TGCAGTGCTAGCCCCTCTTCCCTCGAGCAGTACTTC. Its protein product is CSASPSSLEQYF.

This clonotype appeared a few times. V usage is TRBV12-3 or TRBV12-4 and J usage is TRBJ1-4; perhaps TRBD1 as D (6 bases). V dropped 6 bases and J dropped 7 bases, with 15 bases sitting between them. The CDR3 runs to 14 residues. CDR3 sequence reads: CASRRGGGVEKLFF. The CDR3 DNA reads as TGTGCCAGCAGAAGAGGGGGAGGTGTTGAAAAACTGTTTTTT.

In its sample, this clonotype was seen a few times. V usage is TRBV20-1 and J usage is TRBJ2-7, with TRBD1 as a possible D gene (6 bases). V was pared by 1 base and J by 3 bases, with 10 bases between. Germline-derived CDR1 and CDR2 are DFQATT and SNEGSKA (reference sequence). The CDR3 sequence is 13 residues long. The CDR3 is CSARGYRVYEQYF. CDR3 DNA: TGCAGTGCTAGAGGTTACAGGGTCTACGAGCAGTACTTC.

CDR3 sequence (DNA): TGTGCCAGCAAAGGGGGGATCAAGGCCACAGATACGCAGTATTTT. Residues: CASKGGIKATDTQYF. The chain links TRBV14 to TRBJ2-3; possibly TRBD1 or TRBD2 for D (6 bases each). CDR3 size: 15 residues. Per the germline V gene, CDR1 is SGHDN and CDR2 is FVKESK. Trimming pared 7 bases from V and 2 bases from J, leaving 16 bases between.

This clonotype was observed a handful of times. The chain employs TRBV5-5 and TRBJ2-7; TRBD1 might be the D (6 bases). This CDR3 has 15 amino acids. Between the trimmed V and J ends, which lost 3 bases and 2 bases, there was a span of 15 bases. The V gene's germline CDR1 is SGHKS and CDR2 YYEKEE (reference sequence). The CDR3 region is CASSWGQGSAYEQYF. The CDR3 bases are TGTGCCAGCAGCTGGGGTCAGGGGAGCGCCTACGAGCAGTACTTC. Complete variable domain (other parts from reference TRBV5-5 and TRBJ2-7): DAGVTQSPTHLIKTRGQQVTLRCSPISGHKSVSWYQQVLGQGPQFIFQYYEKEERGRGNFPDRFSARQFPNYSSELNVNALLLGDSALYLCASSWGQGSAYEQYFGPGTRLTVT.

The gene calls are TRBV7-2 and TRBJ1-1; D remains unclear. V dropped 5 bases and J dropped 3 bases, with 13 bases sitting between them. The CDR3 sequence is 14 residues long. Germline-derived CDR1 and CDR2 are SGHTA and FQGNSA. The CDR3 bases are TGTGCCAGCAGCCAAACCCAGTCTTACACTGAAGCTTTCTTT. Amino acids: CASSQTQSYTEAFF.

The V and J genes are TRBV28 and TRBJ2-7, with 9 bases that match TRBD1. Germline assignment: CDR1 MDHEN and CDR2 SYDVKM. The trim removed 6 bases at V and 5 bases at J, leaving 2 bases unmatched. The length of the CDR3 is 12 residues. The CDR3: CASRTGGNEQYF. In DNA form, the CDR3 reads TGTGCCAGCAGGACAGGGGGGAACGAGCAGTACTTC.

This clonotype was counted ten times or more. The chain recombines TRBV11-2 with TRBJ2-7; 10 bases are a match to TRBD1. The ends lost 5 bases at V and 2 bases at J; junction bases unmatched: 6. The germline V gene has CDR1 SGHAT and CDR2 FQNNGV. The CDR3 spans 15 residues. DNA for the CDR3: TGTGCCAGCAGCCCTACGGGACAGGGGCCCTACGAGCAGTACTTC. Protein sequence: CASSPTGQGPYEQYF.

This rearrangement joins TRBV12-3 or TRBV12-4 to TRBJ2-1, with D maybe TRBD2 (8 bases). Trimming shortened V by 6 bases and J by 3 bases, and 18 bases separated the two germline ends. CDR3 length: 16 residues. The CDR3 DNA sequence: TGTGCCAGCAGCCCAGGGGGAGCGGGGGTCTACAATGAGCAGTTCTTC. Protein product: CASSPGGAGVYNEQFF.

This chain joins TRBV15 and TRBJ2-5, with D tentatively TRBD1 (6 bases). Trimming shortened V by 1 base and J by 2 bases, and 11 bases separated the two germline ends. CDR3 length: 15 residues. Germline V CDR1 and CDR2: LNHNV, YYDKDF (reference sequence). CDR3 region: CATSRVGTGQETQYF. The DNA of the CDR3 is TGTGCCACCAGCAGAGTAGGAACAGGGCAAGAGACCCAGTACTTC.